This TCR beta chain stems from a study of regulatory T cells in long-lasting Graves disease. As to time point: persistent/refractory GD, antithyroid drugs over 5 years with positive TRAb. RNA extracted from PBMCs served as the sequencing template. The authors built TCR beta libraries using iRepertoire HTBI primers and Arm-PCR of CDR3 regions. Each CDR3 protein gets one entry after TCRdb re-called the multiplex PCR reads with MiXCR. The sample lists about 470,000 distinct CDR3 sequences, 20% to 25% seen once, with roughly 8% in the top ten. This clonotype showed up many times. This receptor was identified in a female donor with Graves disease. The sequencing used peripheral blood mononuclear cells (PBMCs), collected when the disease was refractory, from a patient treated with antithyroid drugs.

CDR3 coding DNA: TGTGCCAGCAGCCGCCCCGGGACAGCGAGCTCCTACGAGCAGTACTTC. The encoded protein is CASSRPGTASSYEQYF. This chain joins TRBV3-1 and TRBJ2-7; the match to TRBD1 covers 7 bases. Germline CDR1 is LGHDT and CDR2 is YNNKEL (reference sequence). The V and J ends lost 4 bases and 0 bases, in that order; junction bases with no gene match: 9. The CDR3 runs to 16 residues.